The following is a T cell receptor beta chain sequence with its context. Its antigen is as yet unknown. This sample is drawn from a study of OX40 agonist ivuxolimab in advanced cancers. Looking at the study overall: Ivuxolimab, an antibody acting as an agonist of OX40 (CD134), was used to treat patients. Whole-study results and caveats: Patients with a partial response at 0.1-3.0 mg/kg had among the lowest clonal expansion.

TCRdb's copy holds only in-frame clones and misses some; the assay was immunoSEQ multiplex PCR. This table has about 82,000 clones, around 86% appearing once. The CDR3 is made up of 11 amino acids. V was cut by 7 bases and J by 2 bases, with 6 bases left in between. From germline, CDR1 is MNHNS and CDR2 SASEGT. The sequence was obtained from an adult with an advanced solid tumor such as melanoma, head and neck, liver or kidney cancer. The chain carries TRBV6-1 and TRBJ2-7; tentative D call: TRBD2 (5 bases). This sample comprised CD4+ or CD8+ T cells sorted from blood, obtained in a trial of the OX40 agonist ivuxolimab. The CDR3 spells CASTGAYEQYF. CDR3 coding DNA: TGTGCCAGCACCGGGGCCTACGAGCAGTACTTC.